This TCR beta chain was identified during a study of shared clonotypes between healthy human individuals. Overall study: Donors consisted of two women and a few men between 18 and 49.

Approximately 210 ng DNA, approximately 30,000 T cell genomes, went into each sorted-subset replicate PCR. Assay used: immunoSEQ multiplex PCR; TCRdb lists only in-frame clones, some missing. The table lists hundreds of thousands of clones, around 92% of them singletons. CD45RO-negative, CCR7-positively selected cells formed the naive CD8 fraction, excluding terminally differentiated effector memory CD45RA+ cells. On this clone itself: Antigen unknown.

Findings and limits, study-wide: A generally larger estimated richness was seen in naive subsets than in memory subsets. The four-donor shared clonotypes exceeded non-shared clonotypes in generation probability, with non-shared ones scoring lower.

V lost 8 bases to trimming and J lost 0 bases, with 13 bases between them. CDR1 is MNHEY and CDR2 is SMNVEV in the germline V gene (reference sequence). The CDR3 loop spans 14 amino acids. This receptor was obtained from a young man in good health. The V gene is TRBV27, the J gene TRBJ1-1; D possibly corresponds to TRBD1 (6 bases). Specimen: naive CD8+ T cells sorted from blood. CDR3 nucleotides: TGTGCCAGCGGTTCTGGGGACATGAACACTGAAGCTTTCTTT. Amino acids: CASGSGDMNTEAFF.